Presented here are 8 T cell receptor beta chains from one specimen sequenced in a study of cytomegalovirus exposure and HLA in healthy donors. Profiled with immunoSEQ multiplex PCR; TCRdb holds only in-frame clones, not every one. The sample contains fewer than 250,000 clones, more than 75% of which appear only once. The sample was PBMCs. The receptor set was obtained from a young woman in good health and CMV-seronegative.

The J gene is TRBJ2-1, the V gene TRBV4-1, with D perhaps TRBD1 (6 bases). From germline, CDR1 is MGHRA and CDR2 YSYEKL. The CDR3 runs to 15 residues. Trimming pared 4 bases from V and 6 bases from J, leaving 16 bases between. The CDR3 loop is CASSPEEGRGNEQFF. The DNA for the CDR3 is TGCGCCAGCAGCCCCGAAGAGGGCAGGGGCAATGAGCAGTTCTTC.

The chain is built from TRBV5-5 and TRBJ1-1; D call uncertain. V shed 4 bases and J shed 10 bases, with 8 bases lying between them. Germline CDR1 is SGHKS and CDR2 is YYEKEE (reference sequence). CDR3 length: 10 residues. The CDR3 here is CASSSTIAFF. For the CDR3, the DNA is TGTGCCAGCAGCAGTACTATAGCTTTCTTT. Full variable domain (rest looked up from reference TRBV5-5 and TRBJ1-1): DAGVTQSPTHLIKTRGQQVTLRCSPISGHKSVSWYQQVLGQGPQFIFQYYEKEERGRGNFPDRFSARQFPNYSSELNVNALLLGDSALYLCASSSTIAFFGQGTRLTVV.

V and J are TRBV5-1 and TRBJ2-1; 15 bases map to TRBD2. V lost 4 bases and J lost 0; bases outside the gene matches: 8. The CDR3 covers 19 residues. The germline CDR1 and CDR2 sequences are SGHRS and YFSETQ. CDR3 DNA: TGCGCCAGCAGCAACCCCGGGACTAGCGGGAGGAGCTCCTACAATGAGCAGTTCTTC. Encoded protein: CASSNPGTSGRSSYNEQFF.

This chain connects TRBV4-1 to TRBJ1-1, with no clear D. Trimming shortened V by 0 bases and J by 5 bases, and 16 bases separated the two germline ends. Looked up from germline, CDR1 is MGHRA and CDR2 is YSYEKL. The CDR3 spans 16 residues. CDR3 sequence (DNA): TGCGCCAGCAGCCAAGATGCAGCCCGGCGGTGGACTGAAGCTTTCTTT. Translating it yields CASSQDAARRWTEAFF.

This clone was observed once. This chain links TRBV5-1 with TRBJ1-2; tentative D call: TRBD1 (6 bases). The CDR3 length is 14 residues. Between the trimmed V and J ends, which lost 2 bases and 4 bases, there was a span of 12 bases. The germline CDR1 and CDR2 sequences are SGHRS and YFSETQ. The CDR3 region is CASSFGGGGYGYTF. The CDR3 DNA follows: TGCGCCAGCAGCTTCGGCGGGGGCGGCTATGGCTACACCTTC.

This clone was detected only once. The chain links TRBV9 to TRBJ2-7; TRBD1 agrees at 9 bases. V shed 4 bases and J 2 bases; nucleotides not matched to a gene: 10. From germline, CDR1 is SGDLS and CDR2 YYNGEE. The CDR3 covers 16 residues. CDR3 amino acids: CASSSYPGQGPYEQYF. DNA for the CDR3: TGTGCCAGCAGCTCTTATCCGGGACAGGGACCCTACGAGCAGTACTTC.

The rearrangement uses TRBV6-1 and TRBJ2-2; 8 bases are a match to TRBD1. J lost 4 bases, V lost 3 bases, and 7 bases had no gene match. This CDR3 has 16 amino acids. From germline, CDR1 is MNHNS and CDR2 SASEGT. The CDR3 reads CASSDPQGAGTGELFF. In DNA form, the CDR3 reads TGTGCCAGCAGTGACCCCCAGGGGGCGGGCACCGGGGAGCTGTTTTTT.

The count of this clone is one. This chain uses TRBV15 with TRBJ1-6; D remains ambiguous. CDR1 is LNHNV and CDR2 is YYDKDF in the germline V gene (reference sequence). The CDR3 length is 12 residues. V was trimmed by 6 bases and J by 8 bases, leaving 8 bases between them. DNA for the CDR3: TGTGCCACCAGGGGCCAGCATTCACCCCTCCACTTT. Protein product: CATRGQHSPLHF.